The 20 T cell receptor beta chains given below trace back to one sample, sequenced in a study of T cells after somatic rescue of genetic block. Profiling relied on immunoSEQ multiplex PCR, and the TCRdb table lists in-frame clones only, not all of them. The data contain 110,000 or so clones, about 93% of them singletons. Sequenced material: peripheral blood mononuclear cells (PBMCs). The source of these receptors is a woman under 30.

The chain employs TRBV5-5 and TRBJ2-1; the match to TRBD1 covers 8 bases. V shed 4 bases, J shed 7 bases, and the junction held 10 bases outside the gene matches. This CDR3 has 15 residues. Germline loops: CDR1 SGHKS, CDR2 YYEKEE (reference sequence). The CDR3 DNA reads as TGTGCCAGCAGCCCCGCCAGGGGGCATGGGAATGAGCAGTTCTTC. Amino acids: CASSPARGHGNEQFF.

This chain joins TRBV11-3 and TRBJ1-4; D uncertain. Germline V gene sequence: CDR1 SGHNT, CDR2 YENEEA. The CDR3 is 12 amino acids. Trimming cost V 0 bases and J 10 bases, with 6 bases left between them. The CDR3 coding sequence is TGTGCCAGCAGCTTAGATCGTCGAAAACTGTTTTTT. It yields the protein CASSLDRRKLFF.

The rearrangement links TRBV19 to TRBJ1-4; D may be TRBD1 (6 bases). Germline values: CDR1 LNHDA, CDR2 SQIVND (reference sequence). CDR3 length: 14 residues. V was clipped by 4 bases and J by 4 bases, with 10 bases between them. Here the CDR3 reads CASSTGTYNEKLFF. CDR3 coding DNA: TGTGCCAGTAGTACAGGGACATATAATGAAAAACTGTTTTTT.

The CDR3 DNA sequence: TGTGCCAGCAGCCCCCGGGCGCAGGGGTCGCCATACGAGCAGTACTTC. It specifies CASSPRAQGSPYEQYF. The chain joins TRBV4-2 to TRBJ2-7; weak D call: TRBD1 (6 bases). Trimming left V 4 bases short and J 4 bases short, with 20 bases between. The CDR3 runs to 16 residues. The germline V gene encodes CDR1 LGHNA and CDR2 YNFKEQ.

V and J are TRBV6-1 and TRBJ2-3; D could derive from TRBD1 or TRBD2 (6 bases each). CDR1 MNHNS and CDR2 SASEGT come from the germline V gene. This CDR3 spans 14 amino acids. Between the trimmed V and J ends, which lost 6 bases and 10 bases, there was a span of 20 bases. The CDR3 spells CASRVEGGSGAQYF. The CDR3 DNA sequence: TGTGCCAGCAGAGTAGAAGGGGGGTCGGGGGCGCAGTATTTT.

The rearrangement uses TRBV5-1 and TRBJ1-6; 7 positions match TRBD1. Trimming took 4 bases from V and 10 from J; bases not matched to a gene: 8. The CDR3 runs to 14 residues. CDR1 and CDR2 (germline): SGHRS, YFSETQ. Written as DNA, the CDR3 is TGCGCCAGCAGCCGGGAAGGGGGCTGGTCACCCCTCCACTTT. Protein: CASSREGGWSPLHF. The whole variable domain, remainder taken from reference TRBV5-1 and TRBJ1-6, is KAGVTQTPRYLIKTRGQQVTLSCSPISGHRSVSWYQQTPGQGLQFLFEYFSETQRNKGNFPGRFSGRQFSNSRSEMNVSTLELGDSALYLCASSREGGWSPLHFGNGTRLTVT.

The chain couples TRBV5-1 to TRBJ2-5; 9 bases are shared with TRBD1. The CDR3 covers 18 residues. V lost 3 bases to trimming and J lost 3 bases; unmatched junction nucleotides: 15. The germline V gene encodes CDR1 SGHRS and CDR2 YFSETQ. CDR3: CASSSVGTGYGGEETQYF. The CDR3 coding sequence is TGCGCCAGCAGCTCCGTTGGGACAGGGTACGGTGGGGAAGAGACCCAGTACTTC.

The V and J genes are TRBV30 and TRBJ2-2, with 9 bases identical to TRBD2. The CDR3 length is 13 residues. V dropped 3 bases and J dropped 13; count of bases not matched to a gene: 9. CDR1 and CDR2 from the germline V gene are GTSNPN and SVGIG (reference sequence). CDR3 sequence reads: CAWSALAGSGLFF. DNA for the CDR3: TGTGCCTGGAGCGCCCTAGCGGGAAGCGGGCTGTTTTTT.

The chain recombines TRBV2 with TRBJ1-2; TRBD1 is a possible D gene (6 bases). This CDR3 region has 15 residues. Germline assignment: CDR1 SNHLY and CDR2 FYNNEI. V lost 4 bases and J 5 bases, leaving 17 bases between the germline ends. In DNA, the CDR3 is TGTGCCAGCAGTGTGTTGCCCGGGGGCGCGTATGGCTACACCTTC. The encoded protein is CASSVLPGGAYGYTF.

The CDR3 reads CASSVGTEGNTIYF. The CDR3 DNA follows: TGTGCCAGCAGCGTGGGGACTGAAGGAAACACCATATATTTT. The chain recombines TRBV9 with TRBJ1-3; possibly TRBD1 for D (5 bases). CDR3 length: 14 residues. CDR1 and CDR2 (germline): SGDLS, YYNGEE. Trimming stripped 2 bases from V and 4 bases from J, with 10 bases between.

The chain couples TRBV4-3 to TRBJ2-1; tentative D call: TRBD1 (5 bases). The germline gives CDR1 LGHNA, CDR2 YSLEER. V was clipped by 0 bases and J by 4 bases, with 13 bases between them. CDR3 length: 16 residues. The CDR3 DNA follows: TGCGCCAGCAGCCAAGAGTACAGGCCTGAGTACAATGAGCAGTTCTTC. As protein: CASSQEYRPEYNEQFF.

The J gene is TRBJ1-1, the V gene TRBV9; D gene unclear. Germline loops: CDR1 SGDLS, CDR2 YYNGEE. The CDR3 has 13 residues. Trimming stripped 4 bases from V and 11 bases from J, with 18 bases between. CDR3 amino acids: CASSPGGARGAFF. CDR3 DNA sequence: TGTGCCAGCAGCCCCGGTGGTGCCCGAGGGGCTTTCTTT.

The gene calls are TRBV5-1 and TRBJ2-5; TRBD1 matches at 8 bases. CDR3 size: 15 residues. V gave up 0 bases and J gave up 7 bases; unmatched junction bases: 8. CDR1 and CDR2 from the germline V gene are SGHRS and YFSETQ. This chain's CDR3 is CASSLAGGLGWTQYF. CDR3 in DNA: TGCGCCAGCAGCTTGGCAGGGGGCTTAGGGTGGACCCAGTACTTC.

This chain joins TRBV27 and TRBJ2-1; 9 positions match TRBD2. The CDR3 totals 15 residues. Germline CDR1 is MNHEY and CDR2 is SMNVEV (reference sequence). The V gene end was trimmed by 5 bases and the J gene end by 8 bases; junction bases not matched to a gene: 10. For the CDR3, the DNA is TGTGCCAGCAGTCTAGCGGGAACCCGCCCGGATGAGCAGTTCTTC. It yields the protein CASSLAGTRPDEQFF.

The genes are TRBV7-2 and TRBJ2-1; D remains unclear. V was clipped by 1 base and J by 7 bases, with 11 bases between them. The CDR3 is 14 residues long. Germline CDR1 reads SGHTA; CDR2 reads FQGNSA. The CDR3 is CASSLGTASNEQFF. DNA for the CDR3: TGTGCCAGCAGCTTAGGAACAGCGTCGAATGAGCAGTTCTTC.

This chain links TRBV7-6 with TRBJ2-7, with a weak D call TRBD2 (7 bases). The CDR3 totals 17 residues. The V end was cut by 5 bases, the J end by 3 bases, with 23 bases between. The germline gives CDR1 SGHVS, CDR2 FNYEAQ. CDR3 sequence: CASSPIPLGGAYYEQYF. CDR3 bases: TGTGCCAGCAGCCCAATTCCTCTGGGGGGGGCCTACTACGAGCAGTACTTC.

The rearrangement joins TRBV5-1 to TRBJ2-7; D is ambiguous. Germline V CDR1 and CDR2: SGHRS, YFSETQ. Trimming took off 2 bases at V and 2 bases at J, with 11 bases between the two ends. This CDR3 is 14 amino acids long. DNA for the CDR3: TGCGCCAGCAGCTTTGAGGTGGGTACCTACGAGCAGTACTTC. Its protein is CASSFEVGTYEQYF.

The V gene is TRBV27, the J gene TRBJ1-1; D unresolved. Germline assignment: CDR1 MNHEY and CDR2 SMNVEV (reference sequence). CDR3 length equals 14 residues. Trimming cost V 6 bases and J 5 bases, with 16 bases left between them. As DNA, the CDR3 is TGTGCCAGCAGGGAATGGAGAGGGAGAACTGAAGCTTTCTTT. Residues: CASREWRGRTEAFF.

J is TRBJ1-2 and V is TRBV7-3, with 8 bases lining up with TRBD1. Looked up from germline, CDR1 is SGHTA and CDR2 is FQGTGA. V was pared by 5 bases and J by 8 bases, with 7 bases of the junction left unmatched. This CDR3 is built from 13 residues. The DNA of the CDR3 is TGTGCCAGCAGCCGAACTGGACAGGGCGGCTACACCTTC. Amino acid sequence: CASSRTGQGGYTF.

The gene calls are TRBV6-5 and TRBJ1-4; no definite D call. CDR1 is MNHEY, CDR2 SVGAGI, per germline. The CDR3 consists of 15 residues. Trimming pared 0 bases from V and 7 bases from J, leaving 12 bases between. The CDR3 DNA follows: TGTGCCAGCAGTTACTCGGGAGGTTATGGTGAAAAACTGTTTTTT. Its translation is CASSYSGGYGEKLFF.